This T cell receptor beta chain comes out of a study of blood T cell repertoires in COVID-19. Allocation to cohorts depended on clinical history reported by the participants. In the study's own analysis: Estimation of nucleated cell counts relied on the amplification of reference gene primers. Sequencing used immunoSEQ multiplex PCR; TCRdb keeps in-frame clones, though not all of them. That table supplies the V and J calls and clone size; D and trimming were determined from the DNA. The sample carries about 180,000 clones, 87% recorded once. V was trimmed by 0 bases and J by 1 base, leaving 10 bases between them. The CDR3 is 15 residues long. Looked up from germline, CDR1 is MGHRA and CDR2 is YSYEKL. This clone was seen just once.

The chain links TRBV4-1 to TRBJ2-7; D remains ambiguous. What was sequenced was PBMCs or T cells enriched from blood (not recorded which). This TCR was recovered from a human donor with acute COVID-19. The donor label of this sample is uncertain. The DNA of the CDR3 is TGCGCCAGCAGCCAAGATGCGGTAGAGTCCTACGAGCAGTACTTC. Amino acid sequence: CASSQDAVESYEQYF.